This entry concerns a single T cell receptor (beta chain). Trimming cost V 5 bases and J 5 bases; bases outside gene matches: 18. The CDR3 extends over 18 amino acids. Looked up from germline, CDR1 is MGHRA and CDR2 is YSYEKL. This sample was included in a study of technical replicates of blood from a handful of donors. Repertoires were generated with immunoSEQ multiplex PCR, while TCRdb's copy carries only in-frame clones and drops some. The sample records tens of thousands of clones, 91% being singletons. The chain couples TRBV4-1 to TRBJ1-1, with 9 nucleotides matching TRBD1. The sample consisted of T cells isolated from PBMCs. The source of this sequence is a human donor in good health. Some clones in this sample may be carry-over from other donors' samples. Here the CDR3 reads CASSYPPDRGGLRTEAFF. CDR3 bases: TGCGCCAGCAGCTACCCCCCGGACAGGGGAGGTTTGAGGACTGAAGCTTTCTTT.